This TCR beta chain emerged from a study of tumor-infiltrating lymphocytes in primary liver carcinoma. Whole-study context: Donors underwent surgery for histopathologically diagnosed primary liver carcinoma. The study reported T1-T3 N0M0 tumors spanning 4.2 to 10 cm. Regarding the study as a whole: Whereas tumor region pairs overlapped more, tumor-adjacent and tumor-blood pairs overlapped less.

With a constant-region primer, TCR beta cDNA was made from around 530 ng of total RNA. Three nested multiplex PCR rounds of slightly modified ARM-PCR generated TCR beta libraries. The first two PCR rounds used TRBV1-TRBV30 forward primers with a C-beta reverse primer, about 10 cycles each. TCRdb reprocessed the multiplex PCR reads via MiXCR and lists one record per CDR3 protein. The profile shows approximately 330,000 distinct CDR3 sequences, roughly two thirds of them singletons. The V gene's germline CDR1 is SGHAT and CDR2 FQNNGV. The CDR3 spans 14 residues. With respect to this clonotype: The antigen remains undetermined. The junction and the germline gene differ at one end; a read error may be behind it.

Germline DNA was also extracted, while the blood RNA originated from unsorted whole blood. The receptor was derived from a man aged 35 to 55 with primary liver carcinoma and hepatitis B virus infection. The chain combines TRBV11-2 with TRBJ2-1, with a weak D call TRBD2 (6 bases). Sequences were obtained from peripheral blood. The CDR3 spells CSSGFSHGSNEQFF. For the CDR3, the DNA is TGTTCCAGCGGCTTCAGTCACGGGAGTAATGAGCAGTTCTTC.